This T cell receptor beta chain was captured by sequencing in a study of blood T cell repertoires in COVID-19. Study context: Cohort 3 donors counted as recovered after two negative PCRs, clearance, or resolved symptoms.

Cohorts were assigned according to the clinical history that participants reported. This clone appeared once. The junction had 1 base not matched to a gene; V was cut back by 1 base and J by 1 base. Germline V CDR1 and CDR2: MNHNS, SASEGT. The CDR3 consists of 15 residues. Assay: immunoSEQ multiplex PCR; the TCRdb copy retains only in-frame clones and omits some. The sample has under 150,000 clones, under 90% seen once. J is TRBJ2-1 and V is TRBV6-1, with 7 bases aligning to TRBD1. The TCR sequence derives from a man in his forties or fifties in a cohort exposed to, infected with or recovered from COVID-19 (not recorded which). Sequenced: PBMCs or T cells enriched from blood (not recorded which). The CDR3: CASSEDRGSYNEQFF. Here the CDR3 DNA reads TGTGCCAGCAGTGAAGACAGGGGTTCCTACAATGAGCAGTTCTTC.